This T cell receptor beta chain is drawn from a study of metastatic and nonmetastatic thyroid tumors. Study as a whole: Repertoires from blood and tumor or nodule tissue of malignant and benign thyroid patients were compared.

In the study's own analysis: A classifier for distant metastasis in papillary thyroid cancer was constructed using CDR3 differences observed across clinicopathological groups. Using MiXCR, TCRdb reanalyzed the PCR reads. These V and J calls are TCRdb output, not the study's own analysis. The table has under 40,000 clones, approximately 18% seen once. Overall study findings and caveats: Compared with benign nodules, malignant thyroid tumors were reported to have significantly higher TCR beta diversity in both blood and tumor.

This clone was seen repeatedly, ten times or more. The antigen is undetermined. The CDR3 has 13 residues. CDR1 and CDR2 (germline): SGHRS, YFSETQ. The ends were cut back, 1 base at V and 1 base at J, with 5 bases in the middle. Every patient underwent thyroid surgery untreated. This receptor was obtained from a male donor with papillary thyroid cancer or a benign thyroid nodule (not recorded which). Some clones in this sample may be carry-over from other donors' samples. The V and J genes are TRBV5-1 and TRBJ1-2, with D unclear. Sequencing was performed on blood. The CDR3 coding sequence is TGCGCCAGCAGCTTGCACAGTAACTATGGCTACACCTTC. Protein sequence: CASSLHSNYGYTF. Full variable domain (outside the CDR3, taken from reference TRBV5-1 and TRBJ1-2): KAGVTQTPRYLIKTRGQQVTLSCSPISGHRSVSWYQQTPGQGLQFLFEYFSETQRNKGNFPGRFSGRQFSNSRSEMNVSTLELGDSALYLCASSLHSNYGYTFGSGTRLTVV.